Below, 21 T cell receptor beta chains from the same sample are listed, as sequenced in a study of blood T cell repertoires in COVID-19 (dated by TCRdb to the early 2020s). Libraries were constructed by the immunoSEQ multiplex PCR assay. In its TCRdb copy, this immuneACCESS table keeps in-frame sequences only and misses some clones. Where compared with another copy, unresolved V genes explain less than half of these, and the others have no known cause. The sample table lists about 68,000 clones, roughly 89% of them with a count of one. The leading ten clones occupy approximately 8.4% of the sample. The material sequenced was peripheral blood. These TCRs come from a man younger than 45 with acute or convalescent COVID-19.

The chain uses TRBV6-2 or TRBV6-3 and TRBJ2-7, with 7 bases identical to TRBD2. CDR1 is MNHEY and CDR2 is SVGEGT in the germline V gene. V was pared by 5 bases and J by 2 bases, with 3 bases of the junction left unmatched. The CDR3 loop spans 13 amino acids. CDR3 in DNA: TGTGCCAGCAGTCGGGACTACGCCTACGAGCAGTACTTC. The encoded protein is CASSRDYAYEQYF.

This clone occurred once. V is TRBV2 and J is TRBJ1-4; 7 bases align to TRBD1. CDR3 size: 15 residues. The germline gives CDR1 SNHLY, CDR2 FYNNEI. Unmatched junction bases numbered 7, after V lost 6 bases and J lost 3 bases. In DNA form, the CDR3 reads TGTGCCAGCAGCGAAACCGGGACAGCTAATGAAAAACTGTTTTTT. Protein product: CASSETGTANEKLFF.

The chain has TRBV19 and TRBJ2-1; tentative D call: TRBD2 (5 bases). Germline CDR1 reads LNHDA; CDR2 reads SQIVND (reference sequence). The V gene lost 3 bases and the J gene lost 5 bases, with 17 bases spanning the gap. The CDR3 has 16 residues. CDR3: CASSIKPLGLHNEQFF. CDR3 nucleotide sequence: TGTGCCAGTAGTATTAAGCCACTAGGACTCCACAATGAGCAGTTCTTC. Using reference TRBV19 and TRBJ2-1 for the parts outside the CDR3, the full variable domain is DGGITQSPKYLFRKEGQNVTLSCEQNLNHDAMYWYRQDPGQGLRLIYYSQIVNDFQKGDIAEGYSVSREKKESFPLTVTSAQKNPTAFYLCASSIKPLGLHNEQFFGPGTRLTVL.

This chain uses TRBV11-2 with TRBJ2-1; no reliable D call. V gave up 0 bases and J gave up 15 bases, with 15 bases separating them. The CDR3 extends over 13 amino acids. CDR1 is SGHAT, CDR2 FQNNGV, per germline. For the CDR3, the DNA is TGTGCCAGCAGCTTAGACCGCCTAGGCAGTCGGTTCTTC. It translates to CASSLDRLGSRFF.

The chain joins TRBV6-2 or TRBV6-3 to TRBJ2-3, with D tentatively TRBD2 (6 bases). Germline V CDR1 and CDR2: MNHEY, SVGEGT. The germline V and J ends were trimmed by 2 bases and 4 bases, with 13 bases remaining between them. The CDR3 totals 15 residues. The CDR3 reads CASSYRAGSADTQYF. As DNA, the CDR3 is TGTGCCAGCAGTTACCGGGCCGGGAGTGCAGATACGCAGTATTTT.

The chain employs TRBV6-4 and TRBJ1-5, with D perhaps matching TRBD1 (6 bases). Germline V gene data show CDR1 as MRHNA and CDR2 as SNTAGT. This CDR3 is 13 amino acids long. V was trimmed by 5 bases and J by 8 bases, leaving 13 bases between them. CDR3: CASSRQVQEPQHF. The CDR3 bases are TGTGCCAGCAGTAGACAGGTCCAGGAGCCCCAGCATTTT.

The table lists this clone with a count of one. The V call is TRBV7-2, the J call TRBJ1-6; D gene unclear. The V end lost 10 bases, the J end lost 1 base, and 20 bases lay between the germline ends. CDR1 is SGHTA and CDR2 is FQGNSA in the germline V gene. CDR3 length equals 17 residues. The CDR3, as DNA: TGTGCCAAAGAATTGGGAGGATTGAAATCCTATAATTCACCCCTCCACTTT. Encoded protein: CAKELGGLKSYNSPLHF.

In nucleotides, the CDR3 is TGTGCCAGCTCACCCCCGGGGGTGATGGCCAAAAACATTCAGTACTTC. As protein: CASSPPGVMAKNIQYF. The genes are TRBV18 and TRBJ2-4, with D perhaps matching TRBD2 (6 bases). There are 16 residues in the CDR3. In germline, CDR1 is KGHSH, CDR2 LQKENI. Trimming shortened V by 3 bases and J by 1 base, and 13 bases separated the two germline ends.

CDR3: CASSIDHSGNTIYF. For the CDR3, the DNA is TGTGCCAGTAGTATAGACCACTCTGGAAACACCATATATTTT. The V and J genes are TRBV19 and TRBJ1-3; D ambiguous. The V gene lost 0 bases and the J gene lost 0 bases, with 3 bases spanning the gap. The CDR3 sequence is 14 residues long. Germline V CDR1 and CDR2: LNHDA, SQIVND (reference sequence).

This clone has a single count. The J gene is TRBJ1-1, the V gene TRBV29-1, with a tentative D call TRBD1 (6 bases). In germline, CDR1 is SQVTM, CDR2 ANQGSEA. Trimming stripped 7 bases from V and 0 bases from J, with 12 bases between. CDR3 size: 13 residues. CDR3 loop: CSAKWDMNTEAFF. In nucleotides, the CDR3 is TGCAGCGCGAAATGGGACATGAACACTGAAGCTTTCTTT.

The chain combines TRBV5-1 with TRBJ2-2; D is perhaps TRBD2 (5 bases). V lost 3 bases to trimming and J lost 1 base, with 10 bases between them. Germline CDR1 and CDR2: SGHRS and YFSETQ. CDR3 length equals 15 residues. The CDR3 DNA reads as TGCGCCAGCAGCTGGCGGGTCATGAACACCGGGGAGCTGTTTTTT. This encodes CASSWRVMNTGELFF.

The gene calls are TRBV11-3 and TRBJ2-1; 13 nucleotides agree with TRBD2. The V gene's germline CDR1 is SGHNT and CDR2 YENEEA. V lost 2 bases, J lost 5 bases, and 12 bases stayed unmatched. This CDR3 spans 19 amino acids. CDR3 nucleotide sequence: TGTGCCAGCAGCTTAAAGGGGGGGACTAGCGGGGTTAAAGACAATGAGCAGTTCTTC. Protein sequence: CASSLKGGTSGVKDNEQFF.

The chain couples TRBV5-1 to TRBJ2-7; 12 bases fit TRBD2. CDR3 size: 16 residues. The germline gives CDR1 SGHRS, CDR2 YFSETQ. The ends lost 4 bases at V and 1 base at J; junction bases unmatched: 6. The DNA for the CDR3 is TGCGCCAGCAGCACAGGAGGGACTAGCGGGTCCTACGAGCAGTACTTC. This sequence encodes CASSTGGTSGSYEQYF.

The chain combines TRBV9 with TRBJ2-3; 10 nucleotides agree with TRBD2. V dropped 4 bases and J dropped 3; count of bases not matched to a gene: 5. The length of the CDR3 is 15 residues. Germline loops: CDR1 SGDLS, CDR2 YYNGEE. CDR3 loop: CASSPPSGSTDTQYF. CDR3 coding DNA: TGTGCCAGCAGCCCGCCTAGCGGGAGTACAGATACGCAGTATTTT.

This clone was seen more than once but under ten times. J is TRBJ2-3 and V is TRBV5-4; TRBD2 might be the D (6 bases). Per germline, CDR1 SGHNT and CDR2 YYREEE (reference sequence). This CDR3 is 15 amino acids long. V lost 0 bases, J lost 1 base, and 9 bases lay in between. In DNA form, the CDR3 reads TGTGCCAGCAGCTTGGCGAGGGAGGGCACAGATACGCAGTATTTT. This encodes CASSLAREGTDTQYF. The full variable domain, rest sourced from reference TRBV5-4 and TRBJ2-3, is ETGVTQSPTHLIKTRGQQVTLRCSSQSGHNTVSWYQQALGQGPQFIFQYYREEENGRGNFPPRFSGLQFPNYSSELNVNALELDDSALYLCASSLAREGTDTQYFGPGTRLTVL.

CDR3 DNA sequence: TGTGCCAGCAGTGGGGACAGCTCCTATAATTCACCCCTCCACTTT. It translates to CASSGDSSYNSPLHF. The rearrangement uses TRBV2 and TRBJ1-6; 7 nucleotides agree with TRBD1. J was trimmed by 0 bases and V by 4 bases; bases with no gene match: 0. The germline V gene encodes CDR1 SNHLY and CDR2 FYNNEI. This CDR3 has 15 amino acids. Complete variable domain (other parts from reference TRBV2 and TRBJ1-6): EPEVTQTPSHQVTQMGQEVILRCVPISNHLYFYWYRQILGQKVEFLVSFYNNEISEKSEIFDDQFSVERPDGSNFTLKIRSTKLEDSAMYFCASSGDSSYNSPLHFGNGTRLTVT.

CDR3 amino acids: CASTDRWGNEQYF. The DNA of the CDR3 is TGTGCCAGTACGGACAGGTGGGGCAACGAGCAGTACTTC. The V gene is TRBV6-5, the J gene TRBJ2-7; 7 bases are a match to TRBD1. From germline, CDR1 is MNHEY and CDR2 SVGAGI. This CDR3 is built from 13 residues. Germline trimming cut 9 bases from V and 5 bases from J; bases unmatched to any gene: 10.

The CDR3 nucleotides are TGTGCCAGCAGCTCTTCCAACAGGGACGGCTACACCTTC. Translated: CASSSSNRDGYTF. V and J are TRBV5-4 and TRBJ1-2, with D possibly TRBD1 on 6 matching bases. The CDR3 length is 13 residues. In germline, CDR1 is SGHNT, CDR2 YYREEE (reference sequence). The germline V and J ends were trimmed by 3 bases and 8 bases, with 14 bases remaining between them.

The chain couples TRBV10-3 to TRBJ1-2; possibly TRBD1 for D (6 bases). The CDR3 covers 17 residues. Trimming took off 10 bases at V and 7 bases at J, with 31 bases between the two ends. Germline V gene lookup returns CDR1 ENHRY and CDR2 SYGVKD. The CDR3 DNA reads as TGTGCCAGCGTTCCGGGACAAGTGATCCGTTCTGAGGGTGGCTACACCTTC. Translating gives CASVPGQVIRSEGGYTF.

The chain recombines TRBV18 with TRBJ1-3, with 7 bases aligning to TRBD1. The CDR3 runs 16 residues. Germline CDR1 reads KGHSH; CDR2 reads LQKENI. Trimming took 6 bases from V and 0 from J; bases not matched to a gene: 8. For the CDR3, the DNA is TGTGCCAGCTCTACCGGGACAGCTGGCTCTGGAAACACCATATATTTT. Protein: CASSTGTAGSGNTIYF.

The chain links TRBV5-4 to TRBJ2-7, with 7 bases identical to TRBD2. Germline CDR1 is SGHNT and CDR2 is YYREEE (reference sequence). The V gene end was trimmed by 4 bases and the J gene end by 0 bases; junction bases not matched to a gene: 7. This CDR3 spans 15 amino acids. The CDR3 sequence: CASSPSGRDSYEQYF. The CDR3 nucleotides read TGTGCCAGCAGCCCGTCGGGGAGGGACTCCTACGAGCAGTACTTC. The full variable domain, completed using reference TRBV5-4 and TRBJ2-7, is ETGVTQSPTHLIKTRGQQVTLRCSSQSGHNTVSWYQQALGQGPQFIFQYYREEENGRGNFPPRFSGLQFPNYSSELNVNALELDDSALYLCASSPSGRDSYEQYFGPGTRLTVT.